This T cell receptor beta chain stems from a study of human T cells and chemical hapten exposure listed by TCRdb under 2021. Turning to the overall study: For sensitization, 2% DPC in acetone was applied to a roughly 2 cm by roughly 2 cm area of upper inner arm skin. Throughout the approximately 24-week study period, patients were also given weekly therapeutic DPC doses on the scalp. Patch tests used Finn chambers with 0.01% DPC on the upper back, scored after 6 days by International Contact Dermatitis Research Group standards. Alopecia areata with under or over 50% scalp involvement, alopecia totalis and alopecia universalis were represented in the patient cohort, which was mostly female. Libraries were pooled for sequencing, and variation in per-sample TCR yields was attributed mainly to small differences in library volumes within the pool. Peripheral blood TCR repertoire changes were tracked in vivo in alopecia patients during primary and secondary sensitization to the hapten diphenylcyclopropenone (DPC). Patient blood was sampled pre-sensitization (week 0) and at 2, 6 and about 24 weeks after DPC sensitization. Around 30 alopecia patients provided blood for TCR sequencing at one to four time points (pre-sensitization, 2, 6 and 24 weeks). The full study reports these points: The number of TCRs above 1 in 1000 frequency did not change with DPC sensitization; there was no evidence of global repertoire structure alterations. The number of PT1 expanded TCRs positively correlated with patch test score, significant at thresholds 8, 16 and 32 but not 4. Expanded TCRs formed significantly more large CDR3 similarity clusters than pre-sensitization or healthy control sets, consistent with antigen-driven responses. Because all patients had alopecia, a presumed autoimmune disease, the immune response of the patients might differ from that of healthy individuals. After repeated subsampling, the strength of the expansion versus patch-test correlation and the threshold at which it became significant changed.

As for this clonotype: Its antigen specificity is not known. No per-base quality is available; no much larger clone lies one base away.

The germline V gene yields SGHAT for CDR1 and FQNNGV for CDR2. V has 5 bases trimmed and J has 4 bases trimmed; junction bases matching no gene number 6. The CDR3 has 15 amino acids, counting the end cysteine and phenylalanine. Just the 45-base CDR3 DNA is kept, in frame starting at base 1. The sample's time point, from its label and the paper: patch test 1, 2 weeks after DPC sensitization. The sample's treatment or condition, from its label and the paper: therapeutic diphenylcyclopropenone sensitization with weekly scalp DPC. At each patch-test visit, blood was drawn before the patch test was applied. Patients were considered eligible if aged 18 to 70, diagnosed with alopecia and deemed suitable for DPC therapy, and patients were excluded if pregnant. Total RNA was isolated from unfractionated whole blood collected in Tempus Blood RNA tubes. Library preparation was by RACE. The listed sequencing device is NextSeq 500. Library preparation attached unique molecular identifiers to individual cDNA molecules for quantitative, reproducible TCR counting. From each blood RNA sample, both TCR alpha and TCR beta chains were sequenced. The authors' pipeline ran thus. A median of approximately 96,000 TCRs per sample was observed, with a range of about 20,000 to 750,000. The Decombinator software suite was used to annotate V, J and CDR3 in the TCR reads. For the PS versus PT1 abundance plots, all samples were subsampled to the same number of TCRs (28,000). TCRs were defined as expanded if absent before sensitization and observed at least eight times at the 2-week time point. TCRdb took the public reads, trimmed them with fastp at Q25, ran MiXCR for clone calling and kept in-frame beta chains. Rows with a matching CDR3 protein are joined into one entry that keeps the most common DNA and genes. The V and J calls reflect TCRdb's pipeline rather than the authors' work. This sample lists some 400,000 distinct CDR3 sequences; roughly 4.8% were detected once. Over 2% of the sample lies in the top ten.

The receptor comes from a woman aged 45-65 years with alopecia areata. Some clones in this sample may be carry-over from other donors' samples. Recombination connected TRBV11-2 to TRBJ1-4; 8 of the junction bases match TRBD1. Source: whole blood, taken in connection with sensitization to the hapten diphenylcyclopropenone (DPC). The DNA is as follows: TGTGCCAGCAGCCCCGGACAGGGCCTTAATGAAAAACTGTTTTTT. Its amino acids are CASSPGQGLNEKLFF.